These T cell receptor beta chains were read from a single sample in a study of T cell clonotyping in hematopoietic cell transplantation. The repertoire was sequenced with immunoSEQ multiplex PCR; TCRdb's copy has only in-frame clones and lacks some. The sample includes more than 65,000 clones, 90% to 95% seen only once; the top ten take 1.6%. The specimen sequenced was peripheral blood mononuclear cells. These receptor sequences come from a man in his fifties or sixties in good health. Some clones in this sample may be carry-over from other donors' samples. Each CDR3 is given with its conserved first and last residue. D genes are given only for firm matches. Clone size appears in some rows only: once, few, many, or a class for an expanded clone.

CDR3 protein: CASSLAFGDEVGNQPQHF
CDR3 DNA: TGTGCCAGCAGCTTGGCCTTCGGAGATGAGGTGGGCAATCAGCCCCAGCATTTT
J gene: TRBJ1-5
V gene: TRBV5-8
clone size: NA
D gene: NA

CDR3 protein: CASSKRTNYGYTF
CDR3 DNA: TGTGCCAGCAGCAAAAGGACCAACTATGGCTACACCTTC
J gene: TRBJ1-2
V gene: TRBV5-4
clone size: NA
D gene: NA

CDR3 protein: CASSDGTEKRELFF
CDR3 DNA: TGTGCCAGCAGTGACGGGACTGAAAAGAGGGAGCTGTTTTTT
J gene: TRBJ2-2
V gene: TRBV6-4
clone size: NA
D gene: NA

CDR3 protein: CASTPRGQGADEQYF
CDR3 DNA: TGCGCCAGCACCCCCCGGGGACAGGGGGCCGACGAGCAGTACTTC
J gene: TRBJ2-7
V gene: TRBV4-1
clone size: NA
D gene: TRBD1

CDR3 protein: CASSYSITTTDTQYF
CDR3 DNA: TGTGCCAGCAGTTACTCGATAACGACCACAGATACGCAGTATTTT
J gene: TRBJ2-3
V gene: TRBV6-5
clone size: NA
D gene: NA

CDR3 protein: CASSGDRGEYGYTF
CDR3 DNA: TGTGCCAGCAGTGGGGACAGGGGAGAATATGGCTACACCTTC
J gene: TRBJ1-2
V gene: TRBV25-1
clone size: NA
D gene: TRBD1

CDR3 protein: CASRGETAPNYGYTF
CDR3 DNA: TGTGCCAGCAGGGGAGAGACAGCCCCTAACTATGGCTACACCTTC
J gene: TRBJ1-2
V gene: TRBV2
clone size: once
D gene: NA

CDR3 protein: CASSSPGRYEQYF
CDR3 DNA: TGCGCCAGCAGCTCCCCGGGTCGCTACGAGCAGTACTTC
J gene: TRBJ2-7
V gene: TRBV5-1
clone size: NA
D gene: NA

CDR3 protein: CASSLAAASYNEQFF
CDR3 DNA: TGTGCCAGCAGCTTGGCGGCGGCCTCCTACAATGAGCAGTTCTTC
J gene: TRBJ2-1
V gene: TRBV5-4
clone size: NA
D gene: NA

CDR3 protein: CASSEMVGPPTQYF
CDR3 DNA: TGTGCCAGCAGTGAAATGGTAGGGCCCCCTACGCAGTATTTT
J gene: TRBJ2-3
V gene: TRBV6-1
clone size: NA
D gene: NA

CDR3 protein: CSVEDLAWPDVFEGTF
CDR3 DNA: TGCAGCGTTGAAGATCTTGCCTGGCCGGATGTCTTTGAGGGCACCTTC
J gene: TRBJ1-2
V gene: TRBV29-1
clone size: NA
D gene: NA

CDR3 protein: CASSRTGGEQYF
CDR3 DNA: TGCGCCAGCAGTCGGACAGGGGGCGAGCAGTACTTC
J gene: TRBJ2-7
V gene: TRBV5-1
clone size: NA
D gene: TRBD1

CDR3 protein: CASSLSTNNEQFF
CDR3 DNA: TGCGCCAGCAGCTTGAGTACCAACAATGAGCAGTTCTTC
J gene: TRBJ2-1
V gene: TRBV5-1
clone size: NA
D gene: NA

CDR3 protein: CASSASGQGDYTF
CDR3 DNA: TGTGCCAGCAGTGCCTCAGGACAGGGTGACTACACCTTC
J gene: TRBJ1-2
V gene: TRBV6-4
clone size: NA
D gene: TRBD1

CDR3 protein: CASSSYLTIEGTEAFF
CDR3 DNA: TGTGCCAGCAGCTCCTATTTAACCATCGAGGGGACTGAAGCTTTCTTT
J gene: TRBJ1-1
V gene: TRBV7-6
clone size: NA
D gene: NA

CDR3 protein: CASSLNLGTQPQHF
CDR3 DNA: TGCGCCAGCAGCTTGAATCTTGGGACTCAGCCCCAGCATTTT
J gene: TRBJ1-5
V gene: TRBV5-1
clone size: NA
D gene: NA

CDR3 protein: CASSSPINEQFF
CDR3 DNA: TGTGCCAGCAGCTCTCCCATCAATGAGCAGTTCTTC
J gene: TRBJ2-1
V gene: TRBV11-1
clone size: NA
D gene: NA

CDR3 protein: CASSLPQGGADGYTF
CDR3 DNA: TGTGCCAGCAGTTTGCCTCAGGGTGGGGCCGATGGCTACACCTTC
J gene: TRBJ1-2
V gene: TRBV28
clone size: NA
D gene: NA

CDR3 protein: CASRGSGTGGRDGYTF
CDR3 DNA: TGTGCCAGCAGAGGCTCCGGGACAGGGGGCCGAGATGGCTACACCTTC
J gene: TRBJ1-2
V gene: TRBV7-8
clone size: NA
D gene: TRBD1

CDR3 protein: CASSQSPSGIRRQETQYF
CDR3 DNA: TGTGCCAGCAGTCAATCTCCCTCGGGGATTCGGAGACAAGAGACCCAGTACTTC
J gene: TRBJ2-5
V gene: TRBV27
clone size: NA
D gene: NA

CDR3 protein: CASSLGRTYF
CDR3 DNA: TGTGCCAGCAGCTTAGGCCGTACGTATTTT
J gene: TRBJ2-3
V gene: TRBV7-2
clone size: NA
D gene: NA

CDR3 protein: CASSSTGPEAFF
CDR3 DNA: TGCGCCAGCAGCTCGACAGGGCCTGAAGCTTTCTTT
J gene: TRBJ1-1
V gene: TRBV5-1
clone size: NA
D gene: TRBD1

CDR3 protein: CASSTTGVAETQYF
CDR3 DNA: TGTGCCAGCAGCACCACAGGGGTAGCCGAGACCCAGTACTTC
J gene: TRBJ2-5
V gene: TRBV6-6
clone size: NA
D gene: TRBD1

CDR3 protein: CASSQRQVSYGYTF
CDR3 DNA: TGCGCCAGCAGTCAACGACAGGTGTCCTATGGCTACACCTTC
J gene: TRBJ1-2
V gene: TRBV23-1
clone size: NA
D gene: NA

CDR3 protein: CASSEAGRDRFTF
CDR3 DNA: TGTGCCAGCAGTGAAGCGGGAAGGGATCGGTTCACCTTC
J gene: TRBJ1-2
V gene: TRBV6-1
clone size: NA
D gene: NA

CDR3 protein: CASSLWQTKGYEQYF
CDR3 DNA: TGTGCCAGCAGTTTATGGCAGACAAAAGGGTACGAGCAGTACTTC
J gene: TRBJ2-7
V gene: TRBV28
clone size: NA
D gene: NA

CDR3 protein: CAWSVHGNSYNEQFF
CDR3 DNA: TGTGCCTGGAGTGTACACGGGAACTCCTACAATGAGCAGTTCTTC
J gene: TRBJ2-1
V gene: TRBV30
clone size: NA
D gene: NA

CDR3 protein: CASSPWGQKGEETQYF
CDR3 DNA: TGTGCCAGTAGCCCGTGGGGACAGAAGGGAGAAGAGACCCAGTACTTC
J gene: TRBJ2-5
V gene: TRBV19
clone size: NA
D gene: TRBD1

CDR3 protein: CASSLTTGSREKLFF
CDR3 DNA: TGTGCCAGCAGCCTAACCACAGGGTCTAGGGAAAAACTGTTTTTT
J gene: TRBJ1-4
V gene: TRBV7-2
clone size: NA
D gene: NA

CDR3 protein: CAWTTGNQPQHF
CDR3 DNA: TGTGCCTGGACGACAGGCAATCAGCCCCAGCATTTT
J gene: TRBJ1-5
V gene: TRBV30
clone size: few
D gene: NA

CDR3 protein: CASSADRGRTEQYF
CDR3 DNA: TGTGCCAGCAGCGCGGACAGGGGGCGTACCGAGCAGTACTTC
J gene: TRBJ2-7
V gene: TRBV7-2
clone size: NA
D gene: TRBD1

CDR3 protein: CASSPPAGTGILANYGYTF
CDR3 DNA: TGTGCCAGCAGTCCACCCGCCGGGACAGGGATATTAGCCAACTATGGCTACACCTTC
J gene: TRBJ1-2
V gene: TRBV28
clone size: NA
D gene: TRBD1

CDR3 protein: CASSLESSYVENQPQHF
CDR3 DNA: TGTGCCAGCAGCTTAGAGAGTTCGTACGTAGAGAATCAGCCCCAGCATTTT
J gene: TRBJ1-5
V gene: TRBV7-8
clone size: NA
D gene: NA

CDR3 protein: CATSRGGDLNYGYTF
CDR3 DNA: TGTGCCACCAGCAGAGGAGGTGATCTTAACTATGGCTACACCTTC
J gene: TRBJ1-2
V gene: TRBV15
clone size: NA
D gene: NA

CDR3 protein: CASSLDIGNTEAFF
CDR3 DNA: TGTGCCAGCAGCTTAGATATCGGAAACACTGAAGCTTTCTTT
J gene: TRBJ1-1
V gene: TRBV7-2
clone size: NA
D gene: NA

CDR3 protein: CASSLGRGGGYYNEQFF
CDR3 DNA: TGCGCCAGCAGCTTGGGACGCGGCGGGGGGTACTACAATGAGCAGTTCTTC
J gene: TRBJ2-1
V gene: TRBV5-1
clone size: NA
D gene: TRBD2

CDR3 protein: CASSLDGFNTEAFF
CDR3 DNA: TGCGCCAGCAGCTTGGACGGGTTCAACACTGAAGCTTTCTTT
J gene: TRBJ1-1
V gene: TRBV5-1
clone size: NA
D gene: NA

CDR3 protein: CASSYSRRWDTEAFF
CDR3 DNA: TGTGCCAGCAGTTACTCCAGAAGATGGGACACTGAAGCTTTCTTT
J gene: TRBJ1-1
V gene: TRBV6-5
clone size: NA
D gene: NA

CDR3 protein: CASSLGQGRVQAPSYEQYF
CDR3 DNA: TGCGCCAGCAGCTTAGGACAGGGTAGGGTCCAAGCCCCCTCCTACGAGCAGTACTTC
J gene: TRBJ2-7
V gene: TRBV5-1
clone size: NA
D gene: TRBD1

CDR3 protein: CASSSSSYEQYF
CDR3 DNA: TGTGCCAGCAGCTCAAGCTCCTACGAGCAGTACTTC
J gene: TRBJ2-7
V gene: TRBV7-2
clone size: NA
D gene: NA

CDR3 protein: CASSQQFLGYSEQYF
CDR3 DNA: TGCGCCAGCAGCCAACAGTTTTTGGGGTATTCCGAGCAGTACTTC
J gene: TRBJ2-7
V gene: TRBV4-3
clone size: NA
D gene: NA

CDR3 protein: CASTPGQGGNNYGYTF
CDR3 DNA: TGTGCCAGTACCCCCGGACAGGGTGGTAATAACTATGGCTACACCTTC
J gene: TRBJ1-2
V gene: TRBV19
clone size: NA
D gene: TRBD1

CDR3 protein: CASSLSGGKPEAFF
CDR3 DNA: TGTGCCAGCAGTTTATCAGGAGGGAAGCCTGAAGCTTTCTTT
J gene: TRBJ1-1
V gene: TRBV27
clone size: NA
D gene: NA

CDR3 protein: CASSSGQGSYNEQFF
CDR3 DNA: TGTGCCAGCAGCTCCGGACAGGGCTCCTACAATGAGCAGTTCTTC
J gene: TRBJ2-1
V gene: TRBV11-3
clone size: NA
D gene: TRBD1

CDR3 protein: CASHTRGLDIQYF
CDR3 DNA: TGTGCCAGCCATACGCGGGGGCTGGACATTCAGTACTTC
J gene: TRBJ2-4
V gene: TRBV27
clone size: NA
D gene: NA

CDR3 protein: CSVGVLDEQYF
CDR3 DNA: TGCAGCGTTGGGGTTCTCGACGAGCAGTACTTC
J gene: TRBJ2-7
V gene: TRBV29-1
clone size: NA
D gene: NA

CDR3 protein: CASSEGGGRGSGNTEAFF
CDR3 DNA: TGTGCCAGCAGTGAAGGGGGAGGGAGGGGCTCTGGGAACACTGAAGCTTTCTTT
J gene: TRBJ1-1
V gene: TRBV6-1
clone size: NA
D gene: NA

CDR3 protein: CASSNLAGERYNEQFF
CDR3 DNA: TGTGCCAGCAGCAACCTAGCGGGAGAGCGGTACAATGAGCAGTTCTTC
J gene: TRBJ2-1
V gene: TRBV5-6
clone size: NA
D gene: TRBD2

CDR3 protein: CASSSRTPPVREQYF
CDR3 DNA: TGTGCCAGCAGCTCCAGGACTCCCCCGGTAAGGGAGCAGTACTTC
J gene: TRBJ2-7
V gene: TRBV7-2
clone size: NA
D gene: NA

CDR3 protein: CASSIGASEAYEQYF
CDR3 DNA: TGTGCCAGTAGTATAGGAGCCTCGGAAGCCTACGAGCAGTACTTC
J gene: TRBJ2-7
V gene: TRBV19
clone size: NA
D gene: NA

CDR3 protein: CASSLALRGIANEKLFF
CDR3 DNA: TGTGCCAGCAGCTTAGCTTTAAGAGGGATTGCTAATGAAAAACTGTTTTTT
J gene: TRBJ1-4
V gene: TRBV7-9
clone size: NA
D gene: NA

CDR3 protein: CASSLGPGNTIYF
CDR3 DNA: TGTGCCAGCAGCTTGGGCCCTGGAAACACCATATATTTT
J gene: TRBJ1-3
V gene: TRBV5-4
clone size: NA
D gene: NA

CDR3 protein: CASSVGNSPLHF
CDR3 DNA: TGTGCCAGCAGCGTAGGGAATTCACCCCTCCACTTT
J gene: TRBJ1-6
V gene: TRBV9
clone size: NA
D gene: NA

CDR3 protein: CASSVGLNEQFF
CDR3 DNA: TGTGCCAGCAGCGTAGGATTAAATGAGCAGTTCTTC
J gene: TRBJ2-1
V gene: TRBV9
clone size: NA
D gene: NA

CDR3 protein: CAISEGSGFSYNEQFF
CDR3 DNA: TGTGCCATCAGTGAGGGGAGCGGATTCTCCTACAATGAGCAGTTCTTC
J gene: TRBJ2-1
V gene: TRBV10-3
clone size: NA
D gene: NA